This TCR beta chain was captured by sequencing in a study of Tregs in tolerant kidney transplant recipients. CDR3 length: 14 amino acids. Germline V gene lookup returns CDR1 SGHDT and CDR2 YYEEEE. As regards this clone: Its antigen is not identified. One junction end disagrees with the germline gene, perhaps due to a read error.

Generated by immunoSEQ multiplex PCR, the TCRdb table keeps only in-frame clones and is missing some. This table holds more than 60,000 clones, 70% to 90% found once. Study-level findings and limits: No direct test of biological reproducibility was done here. Tregs expanded with activated donor B cells seemed most donor-specific.

The source material was Tregs from blood, sampled before the transplant. The V gene is TRBV5-6, the J gene TRBJ1-2; D gene ambiguous. This TCR came from a human donor who received a combined kidney and bone marrow transplant. CDR3 sequence: CASSLVGQDYGYTF. The CDR3 DNA follows: TGTGCCAGCAGCTTGGTGGGCCAAGACTACGGCTACACCTTC.